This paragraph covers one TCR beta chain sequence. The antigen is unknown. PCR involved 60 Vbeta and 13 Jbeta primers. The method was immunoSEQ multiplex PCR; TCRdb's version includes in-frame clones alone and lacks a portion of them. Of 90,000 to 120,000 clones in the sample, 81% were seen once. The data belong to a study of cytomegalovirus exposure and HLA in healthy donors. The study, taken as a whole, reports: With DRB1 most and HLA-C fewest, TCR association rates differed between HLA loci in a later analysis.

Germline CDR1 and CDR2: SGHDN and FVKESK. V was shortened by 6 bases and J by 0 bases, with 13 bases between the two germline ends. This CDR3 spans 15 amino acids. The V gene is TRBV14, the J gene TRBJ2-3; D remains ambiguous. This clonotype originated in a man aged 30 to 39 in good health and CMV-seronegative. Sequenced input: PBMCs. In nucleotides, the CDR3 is TGTGCCAGCAGTGACTGGGTTACTAGCACAGATACGCAGTATTTT. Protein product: CASSDWVTSTDTQYF.